What follows are 5 T cell receptor beta chains derived from one specimen sequenced in a study of cytomegalovirus exposure and HLA in healthy donors. PCR involved 60 Vbeta and 13 Jbeta primers. TCRdb's table, derived via immunoSEQ multiplex PCR, lists solely in-frame clones and lacks some. The table lists 100,000 or so clones, roughly 79% of them singletons. Sequencing input: PBMCs. The receptor set was obtained from a male donor in good health and CMV-seronegative.

This rearrangement joins TRBV19 to TRBJ2-3, with 8 bases identical to TRBD2. Germline CDR1 reads LNHDA; CDR2 reads SQIVND (reference sequence). V trimming: 10 bases; J trimming: 5 bases; junction bases outside the gene matches: 11. The CDR3 sequence is 14 residues long. This CDR3 is CATSPSGSQDTQYF. DNA of the CDR3: TGTGCCACTTCCCCCAGCGGGAGTCAAGATACGCAGTATTTT.

The CDR3 DNA sequence: TGTGCCAGAAGCTTACCCCGCCAGGAGCAGTTCTTC. It codes for CARSLPRQEQFF. This chain links TRBV5-3 with TRBJ2-1, with D unresolved. TRBV5-3 is placed among ORFs of uncertain function. Deletions cut 2 bases from V and 10 bases from J, with 10 bases between. CDR3 length: 12 amino acids.

The gene calls are TRBV15 and TRBJ1-4, with 8 bases identical to TRBD1. J was trimmed by 5 bases and V by 1 base; bases with no gene match: 6. There are 16 residues in the CDR3. Germline values: CDR1 LNHNV, CDR2 YYDKDF (reference sequence). CDR3 sequence reads: CATSRGAGGGNEKLFF. DNA for the CDR3: TGTGCCACCAGCAGAGGCGCAGGGGGCGGAAATGAAAAACTGTTTTTT.

The V and J genes are TRBV10-3 and TRBJ2-7, with TRBD1 identical over 7 bases. The germline V gene has CDR1 ENHRY and CDR2 SYGVKD. The CDR3 sequence is 14 residues long. The V segment lost 0 bases and the J segment 4 bases; nucleotides outside the gene matches: 3. CDR3 nucleotides: TGTGCCATCAGTGAGTCCGGGACAGCGTACGAGCAGTACTTC. Encoded protein: CAISESGTAYEQYF.

The chain joins TRBV13 to TRBJ2-7; D is unclear. Trimming took 4 bases from V and 4 from J, leaving 8 bases between them. Germline CDR1 reads PRHDT; CDR2 reads FYEKMQ (reference sequence). The CDR3 covers 12 residues. The CDR3 bases are TGTGCCAGCAGCTCCGGTGCGTACGAGCAGTACTTC. Translated: CASSSGAYEQYF.